This T cell receptor beta chain stems from a study of shared clonotypes between healthy human individuals. The germline gives CDR1 MNHNS, CDR2 SASEGT. V gave up 5 bases and J gave up 2 bases; unmatched junction bases: 7. The CDR3 consists of 15 residues. About this clone: Its antigen is undetermined.

Only Caucasian adults living in Nashville, Tennessee served as donors. Overall study findings and caveats: Across subsets, estimated richness was generally greater for naive than for memory populations. The study found 4.5% to 5% of naive CD4 clonotypes shared across four donors.

The authors' processing: Filtering differed, since immunoSEQ gave only junction sequences and no quality scores. Repertoires were generated with immunoSEQ multiplex PCR, while TCRdb's copy carries only in-frame clones and drops some. That table furnishes V, J and clone size, whereas the DNA furnished D and trimming. This sample has about 660,000 clones, with around 67% found just once. This chain connects TRBV6-1 to TRBJ2-5; 8 bases align to TRBD2. Sequencing was done on a sample of memory CD4+ T cells sorted from blood. Sample subset: CD45RA-negative fraction. The sequence derives from a young woman in good health. The CDR3 DNA sequence: TGTGCCAGCAGTCCCCGGGTAGCGGGACAAGAGACCCAGTACTTC. Its translation: CASSPRVAGQETQYF.